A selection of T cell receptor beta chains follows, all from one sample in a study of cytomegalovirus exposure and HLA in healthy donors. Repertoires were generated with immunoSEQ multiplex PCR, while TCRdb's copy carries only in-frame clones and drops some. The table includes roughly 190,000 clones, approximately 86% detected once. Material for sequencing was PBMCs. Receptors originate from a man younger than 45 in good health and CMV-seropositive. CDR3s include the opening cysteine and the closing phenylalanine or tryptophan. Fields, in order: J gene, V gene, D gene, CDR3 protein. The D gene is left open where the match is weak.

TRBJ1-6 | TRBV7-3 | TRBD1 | CASRRTGDNSPLHF
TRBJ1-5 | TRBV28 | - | CASTLPKTVVNQPQHF
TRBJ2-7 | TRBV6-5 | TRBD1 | CASSLDRGRGEQYF
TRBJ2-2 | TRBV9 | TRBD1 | CASSGAQRQGALTRTNTGELFF
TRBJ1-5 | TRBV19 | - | CASSFGGSNQPQHF
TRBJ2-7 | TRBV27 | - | CASSVAVSYEQYF
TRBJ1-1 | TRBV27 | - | CASAGLNLRDTEAFF
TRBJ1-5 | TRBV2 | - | CASREVGYSNQPQHF
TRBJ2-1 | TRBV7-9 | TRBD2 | CASTLLAGEHHEQFF
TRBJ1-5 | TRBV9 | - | CASTPDGGGNQPQHF
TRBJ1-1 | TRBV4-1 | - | CASSRGGLMNTEAFF
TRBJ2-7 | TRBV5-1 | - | CASSFTRESPYEQYF
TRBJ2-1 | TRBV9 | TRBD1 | CASSNAGQGGIEQFF
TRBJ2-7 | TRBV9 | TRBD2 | CASSSTSGNTYEQYF
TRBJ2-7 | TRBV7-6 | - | CASSSRDGLYEQYF
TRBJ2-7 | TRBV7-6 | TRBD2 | CASSSGLAGEQYF
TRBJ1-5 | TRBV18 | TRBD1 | CASSPNRGKNQPQHF
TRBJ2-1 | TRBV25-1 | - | CASSALGEPYNEQFF
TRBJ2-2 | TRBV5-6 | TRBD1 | CASSNTGTVNTGELFF
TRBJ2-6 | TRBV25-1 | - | CASSEWGSGANVLTF
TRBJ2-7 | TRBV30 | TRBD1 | CAWTGTGPEQYF
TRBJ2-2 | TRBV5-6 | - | CASSKAHRLNTGELFF
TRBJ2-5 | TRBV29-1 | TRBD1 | CSVDRGSQETQYF
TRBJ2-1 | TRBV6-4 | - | CASSDSINEQFF
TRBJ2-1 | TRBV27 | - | CASSLGWGEEGNEQFF
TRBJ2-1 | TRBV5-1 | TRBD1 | CASSLSGTGVGSSYNEQFF
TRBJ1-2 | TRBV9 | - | CASSGGQYGYTF
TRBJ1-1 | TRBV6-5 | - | CASSLRFMNTEAFF
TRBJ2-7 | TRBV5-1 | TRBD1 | CASSWADRMNEQYF
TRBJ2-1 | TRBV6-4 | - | CASSKTGEENEQFF
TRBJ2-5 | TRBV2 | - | CASNRESSGGAAGETQYF
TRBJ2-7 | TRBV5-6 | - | CASSNTGRRYEQYF
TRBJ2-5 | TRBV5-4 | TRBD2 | CASSLDLAGGQETQYF
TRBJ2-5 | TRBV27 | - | CASSLAVAETQYF
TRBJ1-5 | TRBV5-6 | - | CASSFLTGGQPQHF
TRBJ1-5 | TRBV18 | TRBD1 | CASSRSQGDQPQHF
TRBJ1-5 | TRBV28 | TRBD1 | CASSPRGLINQPQHF
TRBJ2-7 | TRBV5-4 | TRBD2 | CASSLASSGAYEQYF
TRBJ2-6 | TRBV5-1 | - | CASRQTGRTSGANVLTF
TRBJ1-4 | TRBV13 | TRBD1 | CASSRQGEKLFF
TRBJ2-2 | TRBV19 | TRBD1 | CATHRGGDTGELFF
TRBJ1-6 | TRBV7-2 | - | CASSLNRVNSPLHF
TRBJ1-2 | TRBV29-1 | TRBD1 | CSVDRGNYGYTF
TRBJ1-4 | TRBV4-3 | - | CASSQDRLPNEKLFF
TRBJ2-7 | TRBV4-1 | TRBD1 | CASSLGQGGAYEQYF
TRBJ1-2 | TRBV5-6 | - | CASSTGGKDGYTF
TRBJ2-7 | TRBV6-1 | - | CASIIRGGSYEQYF
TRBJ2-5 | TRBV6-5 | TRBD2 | CASSYSQGGETQYF
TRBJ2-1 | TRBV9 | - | CASTALEGPGGEQFF
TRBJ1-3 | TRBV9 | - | CASSVDVGAAGNTIYF
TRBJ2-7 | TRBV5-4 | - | CASSLEGDYYEQYF
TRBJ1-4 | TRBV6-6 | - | CASSPREYNEKLFF
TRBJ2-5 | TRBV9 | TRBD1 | CASSPGTVQKETQYF
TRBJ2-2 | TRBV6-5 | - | CASSYAGGGELFF
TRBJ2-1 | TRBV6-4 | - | CASSLEGALNEQFF
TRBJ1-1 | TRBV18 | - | CASSSALQVNTEAFF
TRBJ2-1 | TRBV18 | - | CASSPGEGQFF